Shown below are 13 T cell receptor beta chains from a single sample sequenced in a study of cytotoxic CD8 clonotypes in ibrutinib-treated CLL. Some clones are missing from TCRdb's copy, which holds only in-frame ones; the method was immunoSEQ multiplex PCR. Here the sample spans 300,000 or so clones, over 60% being singletons. Sequenced material: PBMCs, taken after 36 months of ibrutinib treatment. The origin of the receptors is a human donor with chronic lymphocytic leukemia.

The rearrangement uses TRBV5-1 and TRBJ2-3, with 9 bases identical to TRBD1. From germline, CDR1 is SGHRS and CDR2 YFSETQ. V shed 4 bases and J 11 bases; nucleotides not matched to a gene: 8. This CDR3 is 13 amino acids long. CDR3 amino acids: CASSTAGTGLQYF. DNA of the CDR3: TGCGCCAGCAGCACTGCCGGGACAGGGTTGCAGTATTTT.

The J gene is TRBJ1-2, the V gene TRBV4-2; no firm D call. Trimming removed 4 bases at V and 4 bases at J, with 10 bases between. Germline CDR1 and CDR2: LGHNA and YNFKEQ. The CDR3 is 13 amino acids. The CDR3 bases are TGTGCCAGCAGCCGTGGGTTAGCCTATGGCTACACCTTC. This codes for CASSRGLAYGYTF.

Concerning this clone itself: The sample carries other DNA sequences with the same CDR3. The chain recombines TRBV5-1 with TRBJ2-5; 11 bases match TRBD2. This CDR3 is 16 amino acids long. Germline V gene data show CDR1 as SGHRS and CDR2 as YFSETQ. Trimming cost V 0 bases and J 5 bases; bases outside gene matches: 6. CDR3 nucleotides: TGCGCCAGCAGCTTGGTAGCGGGAGGGCCACGGGAGACCCAGTACTTC. It specifies CASSLVAGGPRETQYF.

This clone has just a few counts. The chain carries TRBV6-5 and TRBJ1-5; D is possibly TRBD1 (5 bases). The CDR3 totals 13 residues. The V gene's germline CDR1 is MNHEY and CDR2 SVGAGI. V lost 2 bases, J lost 5 bases, and 7 bases lay in between. The CDR3 DNA sequence: TGTGCCAGCAGTTACCAAGGGGATCAGCCCCAGCATTTT. Translating gives CASSYQGDQPQHF.

This clone has a handful of counts. The V gene is TRBV6-5, the J gene TRBJ1-6; TRBD1 might be the D (5 bases). Per germline, CDR1 MNHEY and CDR2 SVGAGI. V dropped 1 base and J dropped 7 bases, with 8 bases sitting between them. The CDR3 totals 14 residues. The CDR3 spells CASSYWHRNSPLHF. The CDR3 bases are TGTGCCAGCAGTTACTGGCACAGGAATTCACCCCTCCACTTT.

This rearrangement joins TRBV15 to TRBJ2-5; D uncertain. CDR3 length equals 14 residues. Germline CDR1 is LNHNV and CDR2 is YYDKDF (reference sequence). Trimming took 5 bases from V and 5 from J, leaving 15 bases between them. The CDR3 protein is CATSGRSWAETQYF. The CDR3 nucleotides are TGTGCCACCAGCGGACGATCATGGGCGGAGACCCAGTACTTC.

This rearrangement joins TRBV5-1 to TRBJ2-1; 9 bases agree with TRBD2. The germline V gene has CDR1 SGHRS and CDR2 YFSETQ. This CDR3 has 16 amino acids. V shed 4 bases and J 8 bases; nucleotides not matched to a gene: 13. Here the CDR3 reads CASSPFRAGGQYEQFF. DNA for the CDR3: TGCGCCAGCAGCCCCTTCCGGGCGGGAGGGCAGTATGAGCAGTTCTTC.

This chain joins TRBV15 and TRBJ2-7; D not certain. The V gene lost 3 bases and the J gene lost 0 bases, with 6 bases spanning the gap. There are 13 residues in the CDR3. Germline V CDR1 and CDR2: LNHNV, YYDKDF (reference sequence). CDR3 in amino acids: CATSREYSYEQYF. The CDR3 DNA reads TGTGCCACCAGCAGGGAGTACTCCTACGAGCAGTACTTC.

In this sample, this clone turned up a few times. CDR3 in amino acids: CASSSGSRDEQYF. CDR3 in DNA: TGTGCCAGCAGCTCAGGGTCCAGGGACGAGCAGTACTTC. J is TRBJ2-7 and V is TRBV9, with D possibly being TRBD1 (5 bases). Per germline, CDR1 SGDLS and CDR2 YYNGEE. Trimming stripped 4 bases from V and 5 bases from J, with 13 bases between. CDR3 length: 13 amino acids.

The chain recombines TRBV6-1 with TRBJ2-7; no clear D. Trimming stripped 0 bases from V and 0 bases from J, with 12 bases between. In germline, CDR1 is MNHNS, CDR2 SASEGT. CDR3 length: 16 residues. The DNA for the CDR3 is TGTGCCAGCAGTGAAGCCCCTCGAGCGAGCTCCTACGAGCAGTACTTC. This sequence encodes CASSEAPRASSYEQYF.

This clone was detected only a few times. The chain couples TRBV5-1 to TRBJ1-4, with D possibly TRBD1 on 6 matching bases. From germline, CDR1 is SGHRS and CDR2 YFSETQ. This CDR3 has 15 amino acids. The V end lost 2 bases, the J end lost 4 bases, and 12 bases lay between the germline ends. For the CDR3, the DNA is TGCGCCAGCAGCTTAATGACAGGCCTTAATGAAAAACTGTTTTTT. Its translation is CASSLMTGLNEKLFF.

This sequence joins TRBV2 and TRBJ2-1; 12 bases agree with TRBD2. The J segment lost 4 bases and the V segment lost 6 bases, leaving 4 bases of the junction unmatched. CDR3 length equals 15 residues. In germline, CDR1 is SNHLY, CDR2 FYNNEI. The CDR3 region has the DNA TGTGCCAGCAGAAGACTAGCGGGGGAATACAATGAGCAGTTCTTC. This gives the protein CASRRLAGEYNEQFF.

The chain is built from TRBV5-1 and TRBJ2-1, with D perhaps matching TRBD1 (5 bases). From germline, CDR1 is SGHRS and CDR2 YFSETQ. V lost 4 bases and J lost 1, with 12 bases in between. This CDR3 region has 15 residues. The CDR3 coding sequence is TGCGCCAGCAGCGTGACAGAACCTTCCTACAATGAGCAGTTCTTC. The encoded protein is CASSVTEPSYNEQFF.